Listed below are T cell receptor beta chains from one sample, sequenced in a study of early T cells in non-severe SARS-CoV-2 infection. TCRdb reprocessed the 5' RACE reads with MiXCR, giving one entry per CDR3 protein. The sample has more than 20,000 distinct CDR3 sequences; approximately 4% are singletons. The sequenced material came from whole blood. The receptor set was obtained from an adult who was a healthcare worker with PCR-confirmed SARS-CoV-2 infection or an uninfected control (not recorded which). The CDR3 runs from the conserved cysteine through the conserved F or W. The D gene is left open where the match is weak. Clone size is given for some rows only: seen once, a few or many times, or a class if the clone is expanded.

>TRBV28|many|TRBJ2-7|TRBD2|15
TGTGCCAGCACCGCCCCCCGGACTAGCGACTACGAGCAGTACTTC
CASTAPRTSDYEQYF
>TRBV28|medium-sized|TRBJ1-2|.|15
TGTGCCAGCATCGACAGGAATACTAGGGGTGGAGGCTACACCTTC
CASIDRNTRGGGYTF
>TRBV11-2|many|TRBJ2-7|.|19
TGTGCCAGCAGACCGATAACGCGACAGGCTAACAACCACCGCTACGAGCAGTACTTC
CASRPITRQANNHRYEQYF
>TRBV3-1|many|TRBJ2-1|.|13
TGTGCCAGCAGCCAAGATAGGGGACTCAAGCAGTTCTTC
CASSQDRGLKQFF
>TRBV11-2|.|TRBJ2-3|.|15
TGTGCCAGCAGCTCCCGGTGGGGGAGAACAGATACGCAGTATTTT
CASSSRWGRTDTQYF
>TRBV19|many|TRBJ1-5|.|13
TGTGCCAGTAGTATCAGGGGCGAGCAGCCCCAGCATTTT
CASSIRGEQPQHF
>TRBV19|many|TRBJ2-1|.|16
TGTGCCAGTACCCCTATTTCGGGGAGCTCATACAATGAGCAGTTCTTC
CASTPISGSSYNEQFF
>TRBV20-1|many|TRBJ2-1|.|14
TGCAGTGCTAGGTCCGGGGGCAAGAATCATGAGCAGTTCTTC
CSARSGGKNHEQFF
>TRBV27|many|TRBJ1-5|.|14
TGTGCCAGCAACAGGAGCCTCCAGGACCAGCCCCAGCATTTT
CASNRSLQDQPQHF
>TRBV29-1|many|TRBJ1-1|TRBD1|16
TGCAGCGTTGAAGGGGTCCAGGGGGCGCGTAACACTGAAGCTTTCTTT
CSVEGVQGARNTEAFF
>TRBV7-2|many|TRBJ2-2|TRBD2|17
TGTGCCAGCAGCTTACATTGGGGGACTATGGAGACCGGGGAGCTGTTTTTT
CASSLHWGTMETGELFF
>TRBV12-5|many|TRBJ1-3|.|16
TGTGCTAGTGGTTTGGTACTCGGGATCTCTGGAAACACCATATATTTT
CASGLVLGISGNTIYF
>TRBV3-1|many|TRBJ2-1|.|11
TGTGCCAGCAGCAACGTCGGTGAGCAGTTCTTC
CASSNVGEQFF
>TRBV6-6|few|TRBJ2-3|TRBD2|15
TGTGCCAGCAGACGACTAGCGGGTGGCACAGATACGCAGTATTTT
CASRRLAGGTDTQYF
>TRBV19|many|TRBJ2-1|.|13
TGTGCCAGTAGTATGGCACACTACAATGAGCAGTTCTTC
CASSMAHYNEQFF
>TRBV20-1|many|TRBJ2-3|.|15
TGCAGTGCACCCCGGATGGGGCTAACGAGAGATACGCAGTATTTT
CSAPRMGLTRDTQYF
>TRBV24-1|many|TRBJ2-1|.|12
TGTGCCACCAGTGACAACTACAATGAGCAGTTCTTC
CATSDNYNEQFF
>TRBV20-1|.|TRBJ1-1|.|14
TGCAGTGCTATGTTCAGGGGACGGAACACTGAAGCTTTCTTT
CSAMFRGRNTEAFF
>TRBV4-1|many|TRBJ2-7|.|18
TGCGCCAGCAGCCAGAACCTCGATACAGGGTACCTCGCCTACGAGCAGTACTTC
CASSQNLDTGYLAYEQYF
>TRBV12-5|many|TRBJ2-3|.|14
TGTGCTAGTGCCCTGTATGGGGGAGGAGATACGCAGTATTTT
CASALYGGGDTQYF
>TRBV6-5|few|TRBJ1-4|TRBD1|14
TGTGCCAGCAGTATACGGGACAGGGATGAAAAACTGTTTTTT
CASSIRDRDEKLFF
>TRBV11-2|many|TRBJ2-1|TRBD2|13
TGTGCCAGCAGCTTAGGGCGGGAGAATGAGCAGTTCTTC
CASSLGRENEQFF
>TRBV19|many|TRBJ1-2|.|13
TGTGCCAGTAGTATGACTCTCGGGTATGGCTACACCTTC
CASSMTLGYGYTF
>TRBV7-6|.|TRBJ1-1|.|13
TGTGCCAGCAGCCAGCACATGAACACTGAAGCTTTCTTT
CASSQHMNTEAFF
>TRBV4-1|many|TRBJ2-1|.|15
TGCGCCAGCAGCCAAGATGACAGGTCCTACAATGAGCAGTTCTTC
CASSQDDRSYNEQFF
>TRBV5-1|few|TRBJ2-7|.|15
TGCGCCAGCTGCCGCGGGGAAGGGGCCTCCTACGAGCAGTACTTC
CASCRGEGASYEQYF
>TRBV4-1|many|TRBJ2-7|.|14
TGCGCCAGCAGCCAGGGGGCAGGGGTTTACGAGCAGTACTTC
CASSQGAGVYEQYF
>TRBV5-1|many|TRBJ1-6|.|14
TGCGCCAGCAGCTTACAACAGGGCGGATCACCCCTCCACTTT
CASSLQQGGSPLHF
>TRBV5-5|many|TRBJ1-4|.|16
TGTGCCAGCAGCCGCGGGCCAACCGGGACTAATGAAAAACTGTTTTTT
CASSRGPTGTNEKLFF